Below, 23 T cell receptor beta chains from the same sample are listed, as sequenced in a study of cytomegalovirus exposure and HLA in healthy donors. This PCR relied on a set of 60 Vbeta primers and 13 Jbeta primers. Assay: immunoSEQ multiplex PCR; the TCRdb copy retains only in-frame clones and omits some. The sample consists of about 65,000 clones, 62% of them appearing once. The material sequenced was PBMCs. These receptors were obtained from a man between 25 and 39 years old in good health and CMV-seronegative.

The gene calls are TRBV5-1 and TRBJ2-7; 9 bases are shared with TRBD1. CDR3 length equals 14 residues. Germline CDR1 reads SGHRS; CDR2 reads YFSETQ. The ends lost 3 bases at V and 6 bases at J; junction bases unmatched: 7. CDR3 bases: TGCGCCAGCAGCTCTCCGGGACAGGGAGGCGAGCAGTACTTC. Residues: CASSSPGQGGEQYF.

This clone is a singleton in its sample. The chain combines TRBV7-3 with TRBJ2-7, with 7 bases aligning to TRBD1. With 5 bases clipped from V and 6 bases from J, the junction kept 10 bases outside the gene matches. CDR1 and CDR2 (germline): SGHTA, FQGTGA. The CDR3 runs to 14 residues. DNA of the CDR3: TGTGCCAGCAGCCCGACACAGGGGATTGGCGAGCAGTACTTC. It yields the protein CASSPTQGIGEQYF.

The genes are TRBV29-1 and TRBJ1-2, with D possibly TRBD1 on 6 matching bases. The germline CDR1 and CDR2 sequences are SQVTM and ANQGSEA. V was clipped by 0 bases and J by 2 bases, with 19 bases between them. This CDR3 has 17 residues. The CDR3 sequence is CSVEDPVVTGDNYGYTF. The CDR3 DNA reads TGCAGCGTTGAAGATCCGGTCGTGACAGGCGACAACTATGGCTACACCTTC. The complete variable domain, with remaining parts taken from reference TRBV29-1 and TRBJ1-2, reads SAVISQKPSRDICQRGTSLTIQCQVDSQVTMMFWYRQQPGQSLTLIATANQGSEATYESGFVIDKFPISRPNLTFSTLTVSNMSPEDSSIYLCSVEDPVVTGDNYGYTFGSGTRLTVV.

This clone was seen a handful of times. This chain connects TRBV2 to TRBJ2-7, with 8 bases aligning to TRBD1. The CDR3 is made up of 13 amino acids. With V trimmed by 6 bases and J by 2 bases, 3 bases remained unmatched. Per the germline V gene, CDR1 is SNHLY and CDR2 is FYNNEI. CDR3 nucleotides: TGTGCCAGCAGGGGACAGGAGACCTACGAGCAGTACTTC. As protein: CASRGQETYEQYF.

The rearrangement uses TRBV9 and TRBJ1-1, with unresolved D. The CDR3 contains 16 residues. The V gene's germline CDR1 is SGDLS and CDR2 YYNGEE. V lost 0 bases and J 5 bases, leaving 17 bases between the germline ends. CDR3 DNA sequence: TGTGCCAGCAGCGTAGATCCGGACTTCCGTGCGACTGAAGCTTTCTTT. Residues: CASSVDPDFRATEAFF.

This clone turned up a few times. This chain joins TRBV6-5 and TRBJ2-7; TRBD1 matches at 7 bases. Per the germline V gene, CDR1 is MNHEY and CDR2 is SVGAGI. With V trimmed by 6 bases and J by 3 bases, 5 bases remained unmatched. The CDR3 loop spans 13 amino acids. CDR3 nucleotide sequence: TGTGCCAGCAGCCTAGGGGGCATCTACGAGCAGTACTTC. The encoded protein is CASSLGGIYEQYF.

The V gene is TRBV7-6, the J gene TRBJ2-1; the match to TRBD1 covers 9 bases. V trimming: 5 bases; J trimming: 3 bases; junction bases outside the gene matches: 2. The CDR3 totals 14 residues. The germline V gene has CDR1 SGHVS and CDR2 FNYEAQ. DNA for the CDR3: TGTGCCAGCAGCCCGACAGGGGGCTACAATGAGCAGTTCTTC. Translation gives CASSPTGGYNEQFF.

The CDR3 coding sequence is TGTGCCAGCAGCGGGACTTGGAGACAAGAGACCCAGTACTTC. This encodes CASSGTWRQETQYF. The chain joins TRBV7-2 to TRBJ2-5; tentative D call: TRBD2 (6 bases). V was cut by 5 bases and J by 2 bases, with 12 bases left in between. The CDR3 covers 14 residues. CDR1 is SGHTA, CDR2 FQGNSA, per germline.

The chain is built from TRBV5-6 and TRBJ2-1, with unresolved D. This CDR3 region has 13 residues. The germline V gene encodes CDR1 SGHDT and CDR2 YYEEEE. With 0 bases removed from V and 9 bases from J, the gap between germline ends came to 10 bases. The CDR3 DNA follows: TGTGCCAGCAGCTTGGTAGGTGGCGGTGAGCAGTTCTTC. It translates to CASSLVGGGEQFF.

V is TRBV9 and J is TRBJ2-3; D is unclear. The CDR3 totals 13 residues. V gave up 3 bases and J gave up 3 bases, with 8 bases separating them. CDR1 and CDR2 from the germline V gene are SGDLS and YYNGEE. CDR3 bases: TGTGCCAGCAGCGGGGCAAGGACAGATACGCAGTATTTT. Translating it yields CASSGARTDTQYF.

V gene TRBV25-1 combines with J gene TRBJ2-5; D is possibly TRBD2 (6 bases). V was shortened by 4 bases and J by 3 bases, with 12 bases between the two germline ends. CDR3 length: 14 residues. From germline, CDR1 is MGHDK and CDR2 SYGVNS. CDR3 DNA: TGTGCCAGCAGTGCATGGGGACTCGAAGAGACCCAGTACTTC. This encodes CASSAWGLEETQYF.

V gene TRBV10-2 combines with J gene TRBJ1-2; D is undetermined. Germline-derived CDR1 and CDR2 are WSHSY and SAAADI. CDR3 length: 16 residues. V was cut by 4 bases and J by 6 bases, with 21 bases left in between. CDR3 protein: CASSVAGRGDVNGYTF. For the CDR3, the DNA is TGCGCCAGCAGTGTAGCCGGCCGGGGTGATGTGAATGGCTACACCTTC.

The chain carries TRBV11-2 and TRBJ1-2, with D tentatively TRBD1 (5 bases). Trimming took 4 bases from V and 6 from J, leaving 15 bases between them. The germline gives CDR1 SGHAT, CDR2 FQNNGV. The CDR3 covers 14 residues. The CDR3 loop reads CASSSSRQGDGYTF. In nucleotides, the CDR3 is TGTGCCAGCAGCTCCTCACGGCAGGGCGATGGCTACACCTTC.

This sequence joins TRBV23-1 and TRBJ2-1; 8 bases agree with TRBD2. TRBV23-1 is noted as an ORF with a role that remains uncertain. The CDR3 covers 16 residues. The CDR3 loop reads CAINPGGADYYNEQFF. In DNA form, the CDR3 reads TGCGCGATAAACCCGGGGGGGGCGGACTACTACAATGAGCAGTTCTTC.

The rearrangement joins TRBV2 to TRBJ1-4, with D possibly matching TRBD1 (5 bases). Trimming stripped 7 bases from V and 14 bases from J, with 20 bases between. CDR1 is SNHLY, CDR2 FYNNEI, per germline. This CDR3 contains 13 residues. CDR3 residues: CASTETENTSLFF. The CDR3 bases are TGTGCCAGCACAGAGACAGAAAACACCTCGCTGTTTTTT.

The chain combines TRBV5-6 with TRBJ1-2, with D possibly TRBD1 on 6 matching bases. This CDR3 region has 14 residues. V shed 4 bases and J shed 1 base, with 11 bases lying between them. The germline CDR1 and CDR2 sequences are SGHDT and YYEEEE. The CDR3 protein is CASSPIQGNYGYTF. DNA for the CDR3: TGTGCCAGCAGCCCTATACAGGGTAACTATGGCTACACCTTC.

This clone was picked up one time. This sequence joins TRBV27 and TRBJ2-5; a possible D gene is TRBD1 (5 bases). Germline V gene sequence: CDR1 MNHEY, CDR2 SMNVEV (reference sequence). The length of the CDR3 is 13 residues. Trimming took 6 bases from V and 2 from J, leaving 10 bases between them. The CDR3 DNA is TGTGCCAGCAGACGGACACAGCAAGAGACCCAGTACTTC. It translates to CASRRTQQETQYF.

This sequence joins TRBV19 and TRBJ1-5; TRBD1 matches at 7 bases. J was trimmed by 3 bases and V by 8 bases; bases with no gene match: 10. This CDR3 spans 15 amino acids. Germline CDR1 LNHDA, CDR2 SQIVND (reference sequence). CDR3 DNA: TGTGCCAGTGGGGCTTGGGACAGCCCCAATCAGCCCCAGCATTTT. The encoded protein is CASGAWDSPNQPQHF.

The rearrangement links TRBV2 to TRBJ1-6; 7 positions agree with TRBD1. The germline V gene has CDR1 SNHLY and CDR2 FYNNEI. J was trimmed by 7 bases and V by 6 bases; bases with no gene match: 9. The CDR3 sequence is 15 residues long. CDR3: CASRPTGQRNSPLHF. CDR3 coding DNA: TGTGCCAGCAGACCGACGGGACAGAGAAATTCACCCCTCCACTTT.

The chain joins TRBV6-1 to TRBJ1-2; weak D call: TRBD1 (6 bases). The V gene lost 6 bases and the J gene lost 9 bases, with 14 bases spanning the gap. The length of the CDR3 is 12 residues. CDR1 is MNHNS, CDR2 SASEGT, per germline. CDR3 amino acids: CASSLAGASYTF. In DNA, the CDR3 is TGTGCCAGCAGCTTGGCAGGGGCAAGCTACACCTTC.

The chain links TRBV6-5 to TRBJ1-2; the match to TRBD1 covers 9 bases. This CDR3 contains 15 residues. Germline loops: CDR1 MNHEY, CDR2 SVGAGI. With 6 bases clipped from V and 3 bases from J, the junction kept 8 bases outside the gene matches. CDR3 loop: CASRGQGKFDYGYTF. The CDR3 DNA sequence: TGTGCCAGCAGAGGACAGGGGAAATTTGACTATGGCTACACCTTC.

This chain connects TRBV7-8 to TRBJ2-7; a possible D gene is TRBD1 (6 bases). Trimming took off 1 base at V and 0 bases at J, with 16 bases between the two ends. This CDR3 has 17 residues. In germline, CDR1 is SGHVS, CDR2 FQNEAQ. The CDR3 here is CASSLGIHRVLSYEQYF. The CDR3 nucleotides are TGTGCCAGCAGCTTAGGTATCCACAGGGTTCTCTCCTACGAGCAGTACTTC.

The chain has TRBV30 and TRBJ2-7; 7 nucleotides match TRBD1. In germline, CDR1 is GTSNPN, CDR2 SVGIG (reference sequence). The CDR3 contains 13 residues. Unmatched junction bases numbered 2, after V lost 1 base and J lost 2 bases. The CDR3 DNA sequence: TGTGCCTGGAGTGATGGACAGGCCTACGAGCAGTACTTC. Amino acid sequence: CAWSDGQAYEQYF. Variable domain in full (rest from reference TRBV30 and TRBJ2-7): SQTIHQWPATLVQPVGSPLSLECTVEGTSNPNLYWYRQAAGRGLQLLFYSVGIGQISSEVPQNLSASRPQDRQFILSSKKLLLSDSGFYLCAWSDGQAYEQYFGPGTRLTVT.